This TCR beta chain was profiled in a study of glioma-infiltrating T cells after dendritic cell vaccination. Overall study: Autologous tumor lysate-pulsed dendritic cell vaccination was given between the early 2000s and the early 2010s. Three intradermal dendritic cell vaccine injections were given every two weeks.

The CDR3 extends over 14 amino acids. V lost 5 bases, J lost 2 bases, and 10 bases lay in between. CDR1 and CDR2 (germline): SEHNR, FQNEAQ (reference sequence). The time point: after dendritic cell vaccination, including at tumor progression/relapse. TCRdb's copy holds only in-frame clones and misses some; the assay was immunoSEQ multiplex PCR. The repertoire holds 75,000 to 95,000 clones, with roughly 84% as singletons. This clonotype was obtained from a human donor with glioblastoma. The source was blood, collected after dendritic cell vaccination. The chain carries TRBV7-9 and TRBJ1-5; D uncertain. The CDR3 region is CASSIDGGNQPQHF. CDR3 sequence (DNA): TGTGCCAGCAGCATTGACGGGGGCAATCAGCCCCAGCATTTT.